The 19 T cell receptor beta chains reported below all come from one sample, sequenced in a study of blood T cell repertoires in COVID-19. Only in-frame clones appear in the TCRdb table, and some are missing; sequencing was by immunoSEQ multiplex PCR. This sample has around 68,000 clones, with 85% to 90% found just once. Sequenced: peripheral blood. All receptors come from a man aged 50 or older with acute or convalescent COVID-19.

This chain links TRBV5-4 with TRBJ1-1; 7 nucleotides match TRBD1. The CDR3 extends over 14 amino acids. V lost 5 bases, J lost 6 bases, and 10 bases stayed unmatched. Germline loops: CDR1 SGHNT, CDR2 YYREEE (reference sequence). CDR3 sequence (DNA): TGTGCCAGCAGGTCAACGGGACAGCGCGCTGAAGCTTTCTTT. Encoded protein: CASRSTGQRAEAFF. Combining the CDR3 with reference TRBV5-4 and TRBJ1-1 gives the whole variable domain ETGVTQSPTHLIKTRGQQVTLRCSSQSGHNTVSWYQQALGQGPQFIFQYYREEENGRGNFPPRFSGLQFPNYSSELNVNALELDDSALYLCASRSTGQRAEAFFGQGTRLTVV.

The chain has TRBV5-1 and TRBJ1-3; D gene ambiguous. Germline CDR1 is SGHRS and CDR2 is YFSETQ. Trimming removed 4 bases from V and 4 bases from J, with 9 bases in between. The CDR3 is 13 amino acids. CDR3 residues: CASSEAWGNTIYF. The CDR3 DNA reads TGCGCCAGCAGCGAGGCCTGGGGAAACACCATATATTTT.

The chain combines TRBV9 with TRBJ1-3; D not certain. V lost 3 bases, J lost 0 bases, and 13 bases lay in between. The CDR3 contains 16 residues. From germline, CDR1 is SGDLS and CDR2 YYNGEE. The CDR3 region is CASSARGGRSGNTIYF. In DNA, the CDR3 is TGTGCCAGCAGCGCACGAGGCGGTCGCTCTGGAAACACCATATATTTT.

The V call is TRBV6-5, the J call TRBJ2-7; 8 bases match TRBD1. This CDR3 region has 16 residues. Germline V gene sequence: CDR1 MNHEY, CDR2 SVGAGI. V gave up 3 bases and J gave up 5 bases; unmatched junction bases: 12. This chain's CDR3 is CASSYSGPGQGHEQYF. For the CDR3, the DNA is TGTGCCAGCAGTTATAGTGGACCTGGACAGGGACACGAGCAGTACTTC.

This clone has more than one count but fewer than ten. This chain uses TRBV28 with TRBJ2-5; no reliable D call. Germline CDR1 MDHEN, CDR2 SYDVKM. CDR3 length: 14 amino acids. V lost 5 bases to trimming and J lost 2 bases, with 12 bases between them. CDR3 region: CASSHPSKQETQYF. The CDR3 DNA reads TGTGCCAGCAGTCACCCTAGTAAACAAGAGACCCAGTACTTC.

This CDR3 is CASSLTGTSGSYEQYF. The CDR3 bases are TGTGCCAGCAGCCTCACCGGGACTAGCGGCTCCTACGAGCAGTACTTC. The chain employs TRBV5-5 and TRBJ2-7; 11 bases are a match to TRBD2. The CDR3 spans 16 residues. CDR1 is SGHKS and CDR2 is YYEKEE in the germline V gene (reference sequence). The V gene end was trimmed by 4 bases and the J gene end by 0 bases; junction bases not matched to a gene: 6.

The CDR3 nucleotides are TGTGCCAGCTCACTGGCTGCAACTAATGAAAAACTGTTTTTT. Protein product: CASSLAATNEKLFF. V is TRBV18 and J is TRBJ1-4; D is undetermined. V was cut by 4 bases and J by 0 bases, with 6 bases left in between. The CDR3 consists of 14 residues. Germline values: CDR1 KGHSH, CDR2 LQKENI. Full variable domain (rest looked up from reference TRBV18 and TRBJ1-4): NAGVMQNPRHLVRRRGQEARLRCSPMKGHSHVYWYRQLPEEGLKFMVYLQKENIIDESGMPKERFSAEFPKEGPSILRIQQVVRGDSAAYFCASSLAATNEKLFFGSGTQLSVL.

This rearrangement joins TRBV14 to TRBJ2-3, with a weak D call TRBD2 (6 bases). The CDR3 loop spans 15 amino acids. Germline CDR1 and CDR2: SGHDN and FVKESK. Between the trimmed V and J ends, which lost 6 bases and 2 bases, there was a span of 15 bases. The CDR3 nucleotides read TGTGCCAGCAGACCCTTCGGGGGATACACAGATACGCAGTATTTT. Encoded protein: CASRPFGGYTDTQYF.

The chain has TRBV6-2 or TRBV6-3 and TRBJ1-2; D not resolved. The V and J ends lost 6 bases and 3 bases respectively, with 17 bases between them. CDR3 length: 15 residues. Germline assignment: CDR1 MNHEY and CDR2 SVGEGT. Written as DNA, the CDR3 is TGTGCCAGCAGCCTCGACCGACCCGGGGACTATGGCTACACCTTC. Protein product: CASSLDRPGDYGYTF.

The CDR3 is CASSEQGSAGAQPQHF. CDR3 in DNA: TGTGCCAGCAGTGAACAGGGGTCGGCAGGGGCTCAGCCCCAGCATTTT. This rearrangement joins TRBV2 to TRBJ1-5; the D gene is possibly TRBD1 (6 bases). Looked up from germline, CDR1 is SNHLY and CDR2 is FYNNEI. The V gene lost 2 bases and the J gene lost 6 bases, with 17 bases spanning the gap. This CDR3 has 16 residues. Combining the CDR3 with reference TRBV2 and TRBJ1-5 gives the whole variable domain EPEVTQTPSHQVTQMGQEVILRCVPISNHLYFYWYRQILGQKVEFLVSFYNNEISEKSEIFDDQFSVERPDGSNFTLKIRSTKLEDSAMYFCASSEQGSAGAQPQHFGDGTRLSIL.

V usage is TRBV4-1 and J usage is TRBJ1-5; no reliable D call. Germline loops: CDR1 MGHRA, CDR2 YSYEKL. This CDR3 is 16 amino acids long. V dropped 4 bases and J dropped 2 bases, with 15 bases sitting between them. CDR3 loop: CASSRVPARGNQPQHF. The DNA for the CDR3 is TGCGCCAGCAGCCGTGTCCCGGCTCGGGGCAATCAGCCCCAGCATTTT.

This clone appeared a single time. V gene TRBV24-1 combines with J gene TRBJ1-1; D is perhaps TRBD1 (5 bases). V lost 3 bases and J lost 2, with 9 bases in between. Per the germline V gene, CDR1 is KGHDR and CDR2 is SFDVKD. The CDR3 runs to 14 residues. CDR3 in amino acids: CATSDAQGNTEAFF. The CDR3 region has the DNA TGTGCCACCAGTGATGCCCAGGGAAACACTGAAGCTTTCTTT.

In this sample, this clone turned up once. The chain joins TRBV18 to TRBJ1-2, with a weak D call TRBD1 (6 bases). The CDR3 loop spans 15 amino acids. V was cut by 5 bases and J by 4 bases, with 17 bases left in between. Germline V lookup: CDR1 KGHSH, CDR2 LQKENI. The CDR3 reads CASSEDRGSTYGYTF. Here the CDR3 DNA reads TGTGCCAGCTCAGAGGACAGAGGCTCCACCTATGGCTACACCTTC.

This chain uses TRBV7-6 with TRBJ1-5; D is uncertain. CDR3 length: 14 amino acids. Germline loops: CDR1 SGHVS, CDR2 FNYEAQ. The germline V and J ends were trimmed by 1 base and 5 bases, with 9 bases remaining between them. CDR3 in DNA: TGTGCCAGCAGCTTAGGGCTCGGGGATCAGCCCCAGCATTTT. Its translation: CASSLGLGDQPQHF.

The gene calls are TRBV19 and TRBJ1-5; 7 bases align to TRBD1. Germline trimming cut 7 bases from V and 3 bases from J; bases unmatched to any gene: 12. This CDR3 contains 16 residues. Germline V gene sequence: CDR1 LNHDA, CDR2 SQIVND (reference sequence). CDR3 DNA sequence: TGTGCCAGTAAGAGACAGGGAAATAGGGTCAATCAGCCCCAGCATTTT. Amino acid sequence: CASKRQGNRVNQPQHF.

This clone appeared a single time. J is TRBJ2-7 and V is TRBV7-3, with a weak D call TRBD2 (6 bases). The germline gives CDR1 SGHTA, CDR2 FQGTGA. The CDR3 loop spans 15 amino acids. Between the trimmed V and J ends, which lost 5 bases and 0 bases, there was a span of 14 bases. This CDR3 reads CASSRGTRRSYEQYF. The CDR3 DNA reads as TGTGCCAGCAGCCGCGGGACTCGCCGCTCCTACGAGCAGTACTTC.

Only one count was recorded for this clone. The rearrangement joins TRBV6-2 or TRBV6-3 to TRBJ1-1, with 8 bases matching TRBD1. CDR3 length equals 15 residues. From germline, CDR1 is MNHEY and CDR2 SVGEGT. Trimming took 6 bases from V and 1 from J; bases not matched to a gene: 7. Written as DNA, the CDR3 is TGTGCCAGCAGCTTCGGACAGGGAGGGAACACTGAAGCTTTCTTT. It encodes CASSFGQGGNTEAFF.

V is TRBV24-1 and J is TRBJ2-3; 9 bases map to TRBD1. Germline V lookup: CDR1 KGHDR, CDR2 SFDVKD. The trim removed 4 bases at V and 2 bases at J, leaving 6 bases unmatched. The CDR3 has 16 amino acids. CDR3 nucleotides: TGTGCCACCAGTGACACAACAGGGGGCCACACAGATACGCAGTATTTT. Residues: CATSDTTGGHTDTQYF.

The rearrangement joins TRBV11-3 to TRBJ1-3, with D unclear. V was pared by 8 bases and J by 0 bases, with 20 bases between. Germline lookup yields CDR1 SGHNT and CDR2 YENEEA. This CDR3 has 17 residues. The CDR3 nucleotides read TGTGCCAGCTCGTGGGGAGGAGGACGGAGCTCTGGAAACACCATATATTTT. This translates into CASSWGGGRSSGNTIYF.